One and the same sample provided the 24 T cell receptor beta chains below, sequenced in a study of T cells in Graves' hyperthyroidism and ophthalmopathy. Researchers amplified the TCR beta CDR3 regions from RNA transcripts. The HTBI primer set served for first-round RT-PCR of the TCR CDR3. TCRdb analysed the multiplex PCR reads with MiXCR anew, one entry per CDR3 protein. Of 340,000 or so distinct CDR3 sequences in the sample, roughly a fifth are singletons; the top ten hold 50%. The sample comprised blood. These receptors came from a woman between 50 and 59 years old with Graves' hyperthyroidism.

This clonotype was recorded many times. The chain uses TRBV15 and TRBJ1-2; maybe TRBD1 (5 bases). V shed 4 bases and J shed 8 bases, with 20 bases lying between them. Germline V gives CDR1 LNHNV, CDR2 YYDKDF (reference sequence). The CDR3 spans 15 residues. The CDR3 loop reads CATSTLGGTTRGYTF. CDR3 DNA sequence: TGTGCCACCAGCACATTGGGGGGGACTACAAGGGGCTACACCTTC.

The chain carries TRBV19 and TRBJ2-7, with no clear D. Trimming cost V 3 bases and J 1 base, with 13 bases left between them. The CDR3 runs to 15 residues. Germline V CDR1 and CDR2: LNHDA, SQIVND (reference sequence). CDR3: CASSIDKGVSYEQYF. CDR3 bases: TGTGCCAGTAGTATCGATAAAGGAGTTTCCTACGAGCAGTACTTC.

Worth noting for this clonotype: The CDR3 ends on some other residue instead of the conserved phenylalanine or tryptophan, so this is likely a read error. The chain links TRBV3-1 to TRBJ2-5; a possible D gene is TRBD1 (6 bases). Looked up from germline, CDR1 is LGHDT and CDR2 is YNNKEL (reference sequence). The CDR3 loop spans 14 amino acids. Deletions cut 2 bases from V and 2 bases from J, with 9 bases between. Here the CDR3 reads CASSQNDRQETQYS. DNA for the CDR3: TGTGCCAGCAGCCAAAATGACAGGCAAGAGACCCAGTACTCC.

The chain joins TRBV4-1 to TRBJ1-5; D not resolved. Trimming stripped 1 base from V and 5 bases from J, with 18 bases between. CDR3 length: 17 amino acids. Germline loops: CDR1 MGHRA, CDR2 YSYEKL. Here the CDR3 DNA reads TGCGCCAGCAGCCAAGGATATGGGAGGGTTGGGGATCAGCCCCAGCATTTT. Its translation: CASSQGYGRVGDQPQHF.

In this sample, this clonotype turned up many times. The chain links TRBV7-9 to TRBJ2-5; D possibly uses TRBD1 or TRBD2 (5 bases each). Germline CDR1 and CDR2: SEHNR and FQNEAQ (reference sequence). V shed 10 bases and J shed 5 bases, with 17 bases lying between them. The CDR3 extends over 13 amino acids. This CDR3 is CANGGDTRETQYF. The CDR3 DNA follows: TGTGCCAATGGGGGAGACACAAGGGAGACCCAGTACTTC.

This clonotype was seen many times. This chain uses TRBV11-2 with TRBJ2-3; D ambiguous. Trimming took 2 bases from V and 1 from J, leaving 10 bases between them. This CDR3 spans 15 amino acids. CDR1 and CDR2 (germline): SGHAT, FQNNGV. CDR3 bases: TGTGCCAGCAGCTTATTCGGAGCAGGCACAGATACGCAGTATTTT. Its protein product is CASSLFGAGTDTQYF.

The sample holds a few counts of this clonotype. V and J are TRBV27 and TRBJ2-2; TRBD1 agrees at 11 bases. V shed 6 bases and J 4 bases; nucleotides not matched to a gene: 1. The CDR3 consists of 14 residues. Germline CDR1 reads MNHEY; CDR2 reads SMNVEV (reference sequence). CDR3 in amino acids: CASRDRGLTGELFF. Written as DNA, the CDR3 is TGTGCCAGCAGGGACAGGGGGCTCACCGGGGAGCTGTTTTTT.

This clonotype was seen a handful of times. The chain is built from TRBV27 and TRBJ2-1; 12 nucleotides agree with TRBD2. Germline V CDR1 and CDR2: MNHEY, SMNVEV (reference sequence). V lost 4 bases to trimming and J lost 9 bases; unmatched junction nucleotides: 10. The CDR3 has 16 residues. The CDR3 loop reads CASSYLAGGRGGEQFF. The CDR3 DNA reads TGTGCCAGCAGTTACCTAGCGGGAGGGCGGGGTGGTGAGCAGTTCTTC.

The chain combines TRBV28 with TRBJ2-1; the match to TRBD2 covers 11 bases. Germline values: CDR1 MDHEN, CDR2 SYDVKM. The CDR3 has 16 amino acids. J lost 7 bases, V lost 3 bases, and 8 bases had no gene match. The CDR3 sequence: CASSFTSGGRGNEQFF. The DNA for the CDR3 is TGTGCCAGCAGTTTCACTAGCGGGGGCCGAGGGAATGAGCAGTTCTTC.

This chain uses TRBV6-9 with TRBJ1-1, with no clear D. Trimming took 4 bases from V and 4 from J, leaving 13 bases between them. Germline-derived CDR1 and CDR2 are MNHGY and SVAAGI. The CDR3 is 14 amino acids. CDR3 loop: CASSFGIGGTEAFF. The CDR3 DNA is TGTGCCAGCAGTTTTGGGATTGGCGGCACTGAAGCTTTCTTT.

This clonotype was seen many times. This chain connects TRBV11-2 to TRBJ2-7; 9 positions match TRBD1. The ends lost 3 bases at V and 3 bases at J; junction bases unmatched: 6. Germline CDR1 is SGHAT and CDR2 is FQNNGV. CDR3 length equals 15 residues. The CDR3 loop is CASSFGTGIYYEQYF. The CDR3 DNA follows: TGTGCCAGCAGCTTTGGGACAGGGATATACTACGAGCAGTACTTC.

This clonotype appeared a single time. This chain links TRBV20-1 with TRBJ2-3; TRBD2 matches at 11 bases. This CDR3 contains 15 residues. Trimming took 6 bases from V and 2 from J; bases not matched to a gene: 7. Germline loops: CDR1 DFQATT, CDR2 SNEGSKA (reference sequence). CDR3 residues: CSAPRLAGSTDTQYF. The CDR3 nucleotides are TGCAGTGCCCCTCGACTAGCGGGGTCCACAGATACGCAGTATTTT.

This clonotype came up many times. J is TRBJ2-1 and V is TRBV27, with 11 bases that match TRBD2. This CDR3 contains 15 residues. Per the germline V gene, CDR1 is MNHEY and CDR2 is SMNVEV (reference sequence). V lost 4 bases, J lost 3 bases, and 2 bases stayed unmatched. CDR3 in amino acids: CASSSGTSGYNEQFF. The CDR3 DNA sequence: TGTGCCAGCAGTTCAGGGACTAGCGGCTACAATGAGCAGTTCTTC.

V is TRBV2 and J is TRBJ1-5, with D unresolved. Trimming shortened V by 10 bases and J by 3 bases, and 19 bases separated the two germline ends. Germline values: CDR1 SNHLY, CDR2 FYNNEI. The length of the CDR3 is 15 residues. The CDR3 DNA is TGTGCCATCGGGAGGAGAGGGATGGACAATCAGCCCCAGCATTTT. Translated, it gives CAIGRRGMDNQPQHF.

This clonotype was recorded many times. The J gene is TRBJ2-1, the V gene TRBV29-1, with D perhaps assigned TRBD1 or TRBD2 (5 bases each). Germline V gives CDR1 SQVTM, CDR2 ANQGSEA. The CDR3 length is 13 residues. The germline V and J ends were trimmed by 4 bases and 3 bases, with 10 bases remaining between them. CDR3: CSVARDGYNEQFF. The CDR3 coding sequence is TGCAGCGTTGCCCGGGACGGCTACAATGAGCAGTTCTTC.

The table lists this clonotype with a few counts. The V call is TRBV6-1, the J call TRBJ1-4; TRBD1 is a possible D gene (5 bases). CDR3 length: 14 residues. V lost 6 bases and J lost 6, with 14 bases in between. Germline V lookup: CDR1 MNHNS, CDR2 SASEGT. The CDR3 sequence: CASRLGGRHEKLFF. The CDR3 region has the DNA TGTGCCAGCAGATTGGGGGGGAGGCATGAAAAACTGTTTTTT.

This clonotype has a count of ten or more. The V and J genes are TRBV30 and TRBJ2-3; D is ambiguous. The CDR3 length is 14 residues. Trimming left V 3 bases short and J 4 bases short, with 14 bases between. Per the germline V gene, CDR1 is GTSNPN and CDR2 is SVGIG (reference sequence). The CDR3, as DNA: TGTGCCTGGAGCTCAGTTAGCATTCCAGATACGCAGTATTTT. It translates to CAWSSVSIPDTQYF.

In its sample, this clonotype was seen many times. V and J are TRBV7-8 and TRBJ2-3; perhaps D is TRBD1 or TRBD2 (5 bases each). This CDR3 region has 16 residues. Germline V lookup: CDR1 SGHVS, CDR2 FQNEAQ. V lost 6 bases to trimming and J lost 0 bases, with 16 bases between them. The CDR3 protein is CASRSARGPSTDTQYF. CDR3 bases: TGTGCCAGCAGATCCGCCCGGGGCCCAAGCACAGATACGCAGTATTTT.

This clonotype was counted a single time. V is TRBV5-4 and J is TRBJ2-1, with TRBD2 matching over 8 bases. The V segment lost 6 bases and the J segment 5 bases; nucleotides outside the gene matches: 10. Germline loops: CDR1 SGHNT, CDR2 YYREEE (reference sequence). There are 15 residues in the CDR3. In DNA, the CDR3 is TGTGCCAGCACCTACGGGGGGGGGGCTAACAATGAGCAGTTCTTC. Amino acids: CASTYGGGANNEQFF.

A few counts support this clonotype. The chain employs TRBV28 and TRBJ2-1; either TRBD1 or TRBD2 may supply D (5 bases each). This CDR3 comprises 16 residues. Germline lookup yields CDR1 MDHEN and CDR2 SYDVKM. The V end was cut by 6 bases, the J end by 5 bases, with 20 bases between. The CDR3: CASSHPGTSGHNEQFF. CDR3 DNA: TGTGCCAGCAGCCACCCAGGGACCTCGGGACACAATGAGCAGTTCTTC.

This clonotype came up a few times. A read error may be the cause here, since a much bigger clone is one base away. As DNA, the CDR3 is TGTGCCAACATTCGACGACAGGGAGAGAATTCACCCCTCCACTTT. This codes for CANIRRQGENSPLHF. This chain uses TRBV4-2 with TRBJ1-6, with 7 bases identical to TRBD1. From germline, CDR1 is LGHNA and CDR2 YNFKEQ. Trimming at V came to 10 bases and at J to 7 bases, leaving 13 bases not matched to a gene. The CDR3 sequence is 15 residues long.

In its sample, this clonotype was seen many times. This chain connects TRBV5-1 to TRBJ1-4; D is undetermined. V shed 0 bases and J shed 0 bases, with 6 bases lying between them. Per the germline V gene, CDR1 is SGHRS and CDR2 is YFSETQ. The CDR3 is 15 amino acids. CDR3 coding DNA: TGCGCCAGCAGCTTGGAAGGAGCAACTAATGAAAAACTGTTTTTT. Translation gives CASSLEGATNEKLFF.

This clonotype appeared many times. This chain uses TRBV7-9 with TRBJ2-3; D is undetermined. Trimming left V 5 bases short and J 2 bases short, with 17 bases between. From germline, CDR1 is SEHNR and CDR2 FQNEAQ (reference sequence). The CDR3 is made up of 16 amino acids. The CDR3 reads CASSRSGRLDTDTQYF. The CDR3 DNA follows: TGTGCCAGCAGCCGCTCGGGTCGATTGGACACAGATACGCAGTATTTT.

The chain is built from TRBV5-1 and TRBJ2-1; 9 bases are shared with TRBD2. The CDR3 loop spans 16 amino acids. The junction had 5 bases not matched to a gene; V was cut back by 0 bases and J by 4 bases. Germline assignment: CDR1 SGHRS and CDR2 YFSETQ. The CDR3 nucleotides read TGCGCCAGCAGCTTGGGCGGCGGGAGGGCTTACAATGAGCAGTTCTTC. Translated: CASSLGGGRAYNEQFF.